The 4 T cell receptor beta chains listed next were all sequenced from one sample in a study of blood T cell repertoires in COVID-19. Measured with immunoSEQ multiplex PCR; TCRdb has only the in-frame clones, and not every one. The sample holds 120,000 or so clones, 85% to 90% seen once. Input material: peripheral blood. All receptors derive from a man in his sixties with acute or convalescent COVID-19.

Of note for this clone: This same CDR3 is encoded by further DNA sequences in the sample. The chain has TRBV6-2 or TRBV6-3 and TRBJ2-1; 7 bases align to TRBD2. V shed 2 bases, J shed 10 bases, and the junction held 11 bases outside the gene matches. The CDR3 contains 15 residues. Germline V lookup: CDR1 MNHEY, CDR2 SVGEGT. In nucleotides, the CDR3 is TGTGCCAGCAGTTACGCTAGTGGGAGGGCCGCGGAGCAGTTCTTC. This gives the protein CASSYASGRAAEQFF.

The V gene is TRBV7-6, the J gene TRBJ2-2; D might be TRBD2 (5 bases). Germline CDR1 reads SGHVS; CDR2 reads FNYEAQ. Deletions cut 0 bases from V and 4 bases from J, with 6 bases between. This CDR3 is built from 14 residues. The CDR3 spells CASSLADSTGELFF. The CDR3 bases are TGTGCCAGCAGCTTAGCGGACTCCACCGGGGAGCTGTTTTTT.

The chain combines TRBV5-4 with TRBJ2-1; 11 positions agree with TRBD2. The V and J ends lost 0 bases and 0 bases, in that order; junction bases with no gene match: 2. There are 17 residues in the CDR3. Germline CDR1 SGHNT, CDR2 YYREEE (reference sequence). The DNA for the CDR3 is TGTGCCAGCAGCTTGGTGCTAGCGGGAGGCTCCTACAATGAGCAGTTCTTC. Amino acids: CASSLVLAGGSYNEQFF.

This chain uses TRBV28 with TRBJ1-1; D unclear. CDR1 is MDHEN and CDR2 is SYDVKM in the germline V gene. V was pared by 4 bases and J by 3 bases, with 12 bases between. This CDR3 has 14 residues. The CDR3 DNA reads TGTGCCAGCAGTTCGCCCACCGGGGACACTGAAGCTTTCTTT. The encoded protein is CASSSPTGDTEAFF. Full variable domain (rest looked up from reference TRBV28 and TRBJ1-1): DVKVTQSSRYLVKRTGEKVFLECVQDMDHENMFWYRQDPGLGLRLIYFSYDVKMKEKGDIPEGYSVSREKKERFSLILESASTNQTSMYLCASSSPTGDTEAFFGQGTRLTVV.